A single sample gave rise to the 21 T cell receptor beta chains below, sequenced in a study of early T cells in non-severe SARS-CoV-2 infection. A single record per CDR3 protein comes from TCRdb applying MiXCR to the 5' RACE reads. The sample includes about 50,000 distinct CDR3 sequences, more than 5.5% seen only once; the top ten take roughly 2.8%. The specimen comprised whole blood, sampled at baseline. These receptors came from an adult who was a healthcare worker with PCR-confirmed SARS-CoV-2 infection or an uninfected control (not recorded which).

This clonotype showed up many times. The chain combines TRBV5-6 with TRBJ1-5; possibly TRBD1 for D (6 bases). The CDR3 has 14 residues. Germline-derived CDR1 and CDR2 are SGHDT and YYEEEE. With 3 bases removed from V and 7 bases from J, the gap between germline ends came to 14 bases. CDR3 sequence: CASSYTGSLQPQHF. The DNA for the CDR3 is TGTGCCAGCAGCTATACAGGGTCTCTCCAGCCCCAGCATTTT.

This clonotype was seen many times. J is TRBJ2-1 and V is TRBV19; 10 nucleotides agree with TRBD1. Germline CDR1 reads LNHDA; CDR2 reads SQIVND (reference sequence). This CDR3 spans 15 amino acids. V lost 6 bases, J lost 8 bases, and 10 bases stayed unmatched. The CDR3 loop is CASSPGTGAGDEQFF. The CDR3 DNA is TGTGCCAGTAGCCCCGGGACAGGGGCGGGTGATGAGCAGTTCTTC.

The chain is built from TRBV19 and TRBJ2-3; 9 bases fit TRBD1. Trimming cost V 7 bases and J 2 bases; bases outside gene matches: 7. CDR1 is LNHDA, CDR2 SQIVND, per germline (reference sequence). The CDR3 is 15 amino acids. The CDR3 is CASNPDRGFTDTQYF. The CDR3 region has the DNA TGTGCCAGTAACCCGGACAGGGGTTTCACAGATACGCAGTATTTT. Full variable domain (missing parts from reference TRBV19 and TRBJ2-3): DGGITQSPKYLFRKEGQNVTLSCEQNLNHDAMYWYRQDPGQGLRLIYYSQIVNDFQKGDIAEGYSVSREKKESFPLTVTSAQKNPTAFYLCASNPDRGFTDTQYFGPGTRLTVL.

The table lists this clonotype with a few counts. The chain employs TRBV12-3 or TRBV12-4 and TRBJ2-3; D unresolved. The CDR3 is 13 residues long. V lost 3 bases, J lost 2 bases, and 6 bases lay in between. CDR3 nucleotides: TGTGCCAGCAGTTTTTCTCCCACAGATACGCAGTATTTT. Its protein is CASSFSPTDTQYF.

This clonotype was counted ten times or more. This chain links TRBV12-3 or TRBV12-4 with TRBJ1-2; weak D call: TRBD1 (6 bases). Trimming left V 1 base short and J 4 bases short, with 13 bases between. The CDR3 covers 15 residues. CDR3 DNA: TGTGCCAGCAGTTTAGTAGGGGGAGTCGGCTATGGCTACACCTTC. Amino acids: CASSLVGGVGYGYTF.

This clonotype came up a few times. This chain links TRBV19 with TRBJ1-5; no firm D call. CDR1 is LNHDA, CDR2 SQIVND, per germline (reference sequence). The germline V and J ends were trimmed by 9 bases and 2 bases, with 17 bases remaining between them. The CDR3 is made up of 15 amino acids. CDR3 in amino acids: CASRPGRAGNQPQHF. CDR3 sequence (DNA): TGTGCCAGCCGGCCCGGACGGGCCGGCAATCAGCCCCAGCATTTT.

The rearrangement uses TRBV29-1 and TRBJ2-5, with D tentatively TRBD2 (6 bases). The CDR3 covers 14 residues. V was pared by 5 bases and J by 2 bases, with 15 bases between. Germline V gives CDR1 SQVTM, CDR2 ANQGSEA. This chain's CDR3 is CSVRRRGLQETQYF. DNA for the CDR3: TGCAGCGTTCGTCGGCGGGGCCTACAAGAGACCCAGTACTTC.

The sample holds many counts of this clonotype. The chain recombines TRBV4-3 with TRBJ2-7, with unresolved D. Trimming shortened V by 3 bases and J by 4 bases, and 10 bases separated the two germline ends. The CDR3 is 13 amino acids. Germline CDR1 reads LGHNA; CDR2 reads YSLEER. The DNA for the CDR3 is TGCGCCAGCAGCCATGACCCCAGATACGAGCAGTACTTC. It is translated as CASSHDPRYEQYF.

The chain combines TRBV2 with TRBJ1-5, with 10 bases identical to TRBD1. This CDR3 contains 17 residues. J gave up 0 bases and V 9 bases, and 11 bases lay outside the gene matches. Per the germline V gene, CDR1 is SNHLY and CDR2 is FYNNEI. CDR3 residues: CARNEGTGENSNQPQHF. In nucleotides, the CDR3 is TGTGCCAGAAACGAAGGGACAGGGGAGAATAGCAATCAGCCCCAGCATTTT.

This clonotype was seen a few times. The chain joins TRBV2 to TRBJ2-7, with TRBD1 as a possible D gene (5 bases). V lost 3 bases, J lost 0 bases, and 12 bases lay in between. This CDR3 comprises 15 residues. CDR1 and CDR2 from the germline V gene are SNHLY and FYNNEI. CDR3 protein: CASSDQGLFSYEQYF. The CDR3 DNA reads TGTGCCAGCAGTGACCAGGGTTTGTTCTCCTACGAGCAGTACTTC.

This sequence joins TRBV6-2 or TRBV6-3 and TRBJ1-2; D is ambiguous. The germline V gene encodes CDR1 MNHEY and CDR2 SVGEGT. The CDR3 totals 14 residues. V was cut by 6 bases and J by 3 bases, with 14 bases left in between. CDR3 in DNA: TGTGCCAGCAGACCGGGAGGCCAGGACTATGGCTACACCTTC. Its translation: CASRPGGQDYGYTF.

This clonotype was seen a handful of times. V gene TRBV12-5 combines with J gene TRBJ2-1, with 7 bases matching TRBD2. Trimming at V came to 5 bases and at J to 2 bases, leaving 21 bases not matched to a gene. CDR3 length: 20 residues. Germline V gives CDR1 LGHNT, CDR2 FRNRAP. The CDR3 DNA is TGTGCTAGTGGTCCGGACTTAACCCTTGCGGGGGTACCACCCTACAATGAGCAGTTCTTC. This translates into CASGPDLTLAGVPPYNEQFF.

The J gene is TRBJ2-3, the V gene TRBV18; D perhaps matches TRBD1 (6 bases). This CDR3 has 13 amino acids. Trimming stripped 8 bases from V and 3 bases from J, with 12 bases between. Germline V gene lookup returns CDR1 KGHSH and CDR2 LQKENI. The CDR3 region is CASRRQETDTQYF. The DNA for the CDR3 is TGTGCCAGCCGTCGACAGGAGACAGATACGCAGTATTTT.

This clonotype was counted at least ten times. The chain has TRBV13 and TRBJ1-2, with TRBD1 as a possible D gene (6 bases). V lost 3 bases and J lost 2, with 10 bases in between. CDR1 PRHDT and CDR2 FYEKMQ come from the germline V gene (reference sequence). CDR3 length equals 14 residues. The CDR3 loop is CASSFDRKNYGYTF. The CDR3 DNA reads TGTGCCAGCAGCTTCGACAGGAAAAACTATGGCTACACCTTC.

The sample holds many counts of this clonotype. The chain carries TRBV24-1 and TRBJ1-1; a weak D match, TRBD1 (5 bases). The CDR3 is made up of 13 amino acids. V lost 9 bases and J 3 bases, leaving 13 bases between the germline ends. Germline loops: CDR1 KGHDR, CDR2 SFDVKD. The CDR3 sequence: CATRRQGDTEAFF. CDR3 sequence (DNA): TGTGCCACCCGTCGGCAGGGAGACACTGAAGCTTTCTTT.

The CDR3: CASSFTSGATYEQYF. The DNA of the CDR3 is TGTGCCAGCAGTTTCACTAGCGGGGCTACCTACGAGCAGTACTTC. The chain joins TRBV12-3 or TRBV12-4 to TRBJ2-7; TRBD2 aligns across 10 bases. J lost 2 bases, V lost 3 bases, and 4 bases had no gene match. CDR3 size: 15 residues.

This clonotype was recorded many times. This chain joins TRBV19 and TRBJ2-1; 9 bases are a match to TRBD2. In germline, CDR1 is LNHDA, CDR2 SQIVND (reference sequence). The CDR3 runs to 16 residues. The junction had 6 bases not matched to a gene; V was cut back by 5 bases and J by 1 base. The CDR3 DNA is TGTGCCAGTAGTGCAGGGACTAGCTGGTCCTACAATGAGCAGTTCTTC. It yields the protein CASSAGTSWSYNEQFF.

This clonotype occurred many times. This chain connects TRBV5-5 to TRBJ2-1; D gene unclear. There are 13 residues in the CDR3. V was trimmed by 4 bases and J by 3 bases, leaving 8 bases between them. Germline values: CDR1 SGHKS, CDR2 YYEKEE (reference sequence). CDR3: CASSPGFYNEQFF. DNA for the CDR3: TGTGCCAGCAGCCCCGGATTCTACAATGAGCAGTTCTTC.

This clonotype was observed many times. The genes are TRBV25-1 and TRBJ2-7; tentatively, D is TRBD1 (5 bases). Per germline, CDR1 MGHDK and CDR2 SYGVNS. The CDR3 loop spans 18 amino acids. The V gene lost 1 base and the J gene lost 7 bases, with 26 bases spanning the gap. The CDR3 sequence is CASSESPFKGLSEGEQYF. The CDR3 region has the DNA TGTGCCAGCAGTGAATCCCCGTTCAAGGGGCTCTCGGAAGGGGAGCAGTACTTC.

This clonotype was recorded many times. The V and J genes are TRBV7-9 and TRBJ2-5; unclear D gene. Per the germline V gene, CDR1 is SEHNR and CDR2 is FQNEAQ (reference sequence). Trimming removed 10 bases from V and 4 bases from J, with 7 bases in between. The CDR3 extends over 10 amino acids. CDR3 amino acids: CATGRETQYF. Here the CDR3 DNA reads TGTGCCACGGGCAGAGAGACCCAGTACTTC. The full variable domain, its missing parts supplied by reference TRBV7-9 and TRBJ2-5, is DTGVSQNPRHKITKRGQNVTFRCDPISEHNRLYWYRQTLGQGPEFLTYFQNEAQLEKSRLLSDRFSAERPKGSFSTLEIQRTEQGDSAMYLCATGRETQYFGPGTRLLVL.

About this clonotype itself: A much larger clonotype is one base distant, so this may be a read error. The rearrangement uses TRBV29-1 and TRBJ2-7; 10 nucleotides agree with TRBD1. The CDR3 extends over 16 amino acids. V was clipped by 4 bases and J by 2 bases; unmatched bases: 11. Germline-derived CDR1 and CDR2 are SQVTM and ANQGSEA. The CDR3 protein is CSVAARGDRGAYEQYV. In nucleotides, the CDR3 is TGCAGCGTTGCGGCTCGGGGGGACAGGGGCGCCTACGAGCAGTACGTC.